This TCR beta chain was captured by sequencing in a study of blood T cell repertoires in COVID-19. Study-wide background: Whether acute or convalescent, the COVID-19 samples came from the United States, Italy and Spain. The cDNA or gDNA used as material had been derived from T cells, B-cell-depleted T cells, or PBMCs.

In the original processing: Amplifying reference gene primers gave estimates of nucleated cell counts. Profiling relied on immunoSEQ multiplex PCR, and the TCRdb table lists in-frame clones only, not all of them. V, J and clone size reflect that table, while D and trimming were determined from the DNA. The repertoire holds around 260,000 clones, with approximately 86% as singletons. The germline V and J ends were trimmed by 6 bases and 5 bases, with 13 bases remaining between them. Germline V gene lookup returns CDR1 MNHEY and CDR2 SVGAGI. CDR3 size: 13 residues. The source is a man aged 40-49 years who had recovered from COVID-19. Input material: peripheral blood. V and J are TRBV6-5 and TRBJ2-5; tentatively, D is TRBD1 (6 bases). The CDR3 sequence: CASRTTGLETQYF. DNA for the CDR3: TGTGCCAGCAGGACCACAGGGTTGGAGACCCAGTACTTC.